This T cell receptor beta chain was observed in a study of blood T cell repertoires in COVID-19 (dated by TCRdb to 2020 to 2021). Regarding the research as a whole: Samples covering the acute and convalescent phases of COVID-19 were provided by collaborators in the United States, Italy and Spain. Samples came from the ongoing ImmuneRACE study (first 160 participants) plus 1,254 subjects from 6 global collaborators. The repertoires were released in a freely available public database intended as a resource for research on the immune response to SARS-CoV-2. Deeply sampled blood TCRbeta repertoires from subjects exposed to, actively infected with, or recovered from COVID-19 were included in the dataset. Nearly every sample came with metadata listing a de-identified subject ID, COVID-19 status, age in years and sex. Where available, HLA class I and class II types were taken from metadata supplied by the sample provider and were not determined by assay-based typing. The material from the prospective study consisted of cDNA or gDNA derived from T cells, B-cell-depleted T cells, or PBMCs.

Summary of the overall study and its limitations: The quantity of clinical and demographic metadata differed by source and by participant and was supplied without curation.

The CDR3 spans 15 residues, from the cysteine through the phenylalanine. CDR3 DNA only is kept here, 45 bases in frame from base 1. CDR1 and CDR2 are read off the germline V gene (reference sequence) as SGHNT and YYREEE. Trimming removed 6 bases from V and 4 bases from J, leaving 14 bases between the germline ends. Note on this clone: This clone's antigen is unknown. Base qualities are missing; no much larger clone stands one base away.

The immunoSEQ Assay, a bias-controlled multiplex PCR, was used to amplify TCRbeta CDR3 regions from genomic DNA. As for the authors' bioinformatics: The number of nucleated cells in each sample was estimated from the amplification of reference gene primers within the assay. To quantify the absolute abundance of each unique TCRbeta CDR3 rearrangement, sequence reads were collapsed and filtered. For each sample, productive Simpson clonality was calculated as the square root of Simpson's diversity index over productive rearrangements. As stored in TCRdb, this immuneACCESS dataset retains in-frame rearrangements with V and J assigned. A fraction of the clones does not appear; measured against another copy, unresolved V genes explain less than half of the discrepancy, and the remainder lacks a known reason. Clone size and the V and J calls come from that table; the DNA yielded D and trimming. Within this sample are under 200,000 clones, with approximately 88% of them counted one time only. Of the sample, 10% to 15% is held by the ten largest clones.

Participants in the prospective study were enrolled through a virtual design, were aged about 18 to 100 years, and lived in 20 to 30 United States geographic areas. To assign participants to cohorts, the prospective study relied on clinical history that participants themselves reported in a screening survey and a study questionnaire. Recovered participants in ImmuneRACE Cohort 3 were defined as having two consecutive negative NP/OP PCR tests, clearance from a healthcare professional, or resolution of symptoms. In the prospective study, mobile phlebotomists collected whole blood, serum and a nasopharyngeal or oropharyngeal swab from each participant. Additional blood draws and questionnaires over an approximately 2-month period could optionally be provided by prospective study participants. Prospective study blood samples were shipped either frozen or at room temperature before DNA extraction.

The TCR sequence derives from a woman aged 55 to 70 who had recovered from COVID-19. This chain is built from TRBV5-4 and TRBJ1-6, with a tentative D gene TRBD1 over 6 matching bases. The sequenced sample was PBMCs or T cells enriched from blood (not recorded which). CDR3 region: CASTDRTVYNSPLHF. The DNA reads as follows: TGTGCCAGCACAGACCGGACAGTTTATAATTCACCCCTCCACTTT.